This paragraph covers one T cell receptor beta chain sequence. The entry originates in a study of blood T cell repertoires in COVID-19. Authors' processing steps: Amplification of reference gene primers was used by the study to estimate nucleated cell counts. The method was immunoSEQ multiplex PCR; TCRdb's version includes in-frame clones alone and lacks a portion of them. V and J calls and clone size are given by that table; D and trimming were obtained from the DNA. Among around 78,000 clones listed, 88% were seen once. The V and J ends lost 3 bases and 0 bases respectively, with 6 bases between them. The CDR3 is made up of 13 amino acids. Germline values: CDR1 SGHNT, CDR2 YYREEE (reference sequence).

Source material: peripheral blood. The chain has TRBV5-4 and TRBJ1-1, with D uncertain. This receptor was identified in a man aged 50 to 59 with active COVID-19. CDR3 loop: CASSSSMNTEAFF. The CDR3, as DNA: TGTGCCAGCAGCTCTTCTATGAACACTGAAGCTTTCTTT.